These 24 T cell receptor beta chains originate from one sample sequenced in a study of CD8 T cells in ankylosing spondylitis. The antigens these receptors bind are not known. Overall study results and limits: What seemed typical of ankylosing spondylitis blood was a TCR beta motif built from about 8 highly homologous variants.

Each CDR3 protein gets one entry after TCRdb re-called the 5' RACE reads with MiXCR. Among under 450,000 distinct CDR3 sequences listed, roughly 17% were seen once. The sequencing sample was made of blood, either unsorted or a sorted T cell fraction (not recorded which). The origin of the receptors is a male donor with ankylosing spondylitis.

This clonotype turned up a few times. This chain links TRBV4-1 with TRBJ2-2; unclear D gene. This CDR3 spans 16 amino acids. V was pared by 1 base and J by 0 bases, with 9 bases between. Germline loops: CDR1 MGHRA, CDR2 YSYEKL. The CDR3 DNA reads TGCGCCAGCAGCCAAGTCCTGAAGACGAACACCGGGGAGCTGTTTTTT. Protein sequence: CASSQVLKTNTGELFF.

The sample holds a few counts of this clonotype. The V and J genes are TRBV18 and TRBJ2-1; TRBD2 matches at 8 bases. The CDR3 is 17 residues long. The junction had 15 bases not matched to a gene; V was cut back by 3 bases and J by 8 bases. CDR1 and CDR2 (germline): KGHSH, LQKENI. In DNA, the CDR3 is TGTGCCAGCTCACCTCAACAAGCGGGAGCTGGCCCCGATGAGCAGTTCTTC. As protein: CASSPQQAGAGPDEQFF.

Here the CDR3 reads CASGVGTGTNSPLHF. The CDR3 DNA reads as TGTGCCAGCGGCGTGGGGACAGGGACCAATTCACCCCTCCACTTT. The chain links TRBV11-2 to TRBJ1-6; 9 bases are shared with TRBD1. Germline V gene lookup returns CDR1 SGHAT and CDR2 FQNNGV. The CDR3 totals 15 residues. Trimming took 8 bases from V and 7 from J; bases not matched to a gene: 9.

The genes are TRBV4-3 and TRBJ2-3, with D perhaps matching TRBD2 (5 bases). Germline CDR1 reads LGHNA; CDR2 reads YSLEER. The CDR3 contains 15 residues. The V and J ends lost 0 bases and 1 base respectively, with 8 bases between them. CDR3 DNA: TGCGCCAGCAGCCAAGATTCCGGGGGCACAGATACGCAGTATTTT. This encodes CASSQDSGGTDTQYF.

The table lists this clonotype with a few counts. This chain connects TRBV20-1 to TRBJ1-2, with D maybe TRBD1 (5 bases). The germline V gene encodes CDR1 DFQATT and CDR2 SNEGSKA (reference sequence). V dropped 3 bases and J dropped 5 bases, with 10 bases sitting between them. The CDR3 is 12 residues long. CDR3 sequence reads: CSASLAGYGYTF. As DNA, the CDR3 is TGCAGTGCTAGTTTGGCAGGGTATGGCTACACCTTC.

This clonotype was seen only a few times. This sequence joins TRBV20-1 and TRBJ1-1, with D unresolved. The length of the CDR3 is 11 residues. Germline assignment: CDR1 DFQATT and CDR2 SNEGSKA (reference sequence). V was trimmed by 6 bases and J by 6 bases, leaving 11 bases between them. CDR3 nucleotide sequence: TGCAGTGCGCAACCAAGGGCTGAAGCTTTCTTT. Its translation is CSAQPRAEAFF.

The chain couples TRBV5-4 to TRBJ1-4; D is perhaps TRBD1 (6 bases). V was cut by 1 base and J by 2 bases, with 12 bases left in between. CDR3 length: 16 residues. Germline V CDR1 and CDR2: SGHNT, YYREEE (reference sequence). This chain's CDR3 is CASSLRTGITNEKLFF. CDR3 nucleotide sequence: TGTGCCAGCAGCTTGCGCACAGGGATTACTAATGAAAAACTGTTTTTT.

This clonotype was observed a few times. This sequence joins TRBV18 and TRBJ2-1, with 10 bases fitting TRBD2. Unmatched junction bases numbered 10, after V lost 5 bases and J lost 6 bases. The V gene's germline CDR1 is KGHSH and CDR2 LQKENI. The CDR3 has 16 amino acids. CDR3 sequence: CASSFQRGGQVNEQFF. Here the CDR3 DNA reads TGTGCCAGCTCATTCCAGCGGGGGGGCCAAGTCAATGAGCAGTTCTTC.

The rearrangement links TRBV9 to TRBJ2-3, with D hard to call. The CDR3 has 14 residues. V was clipped by 0 bases and J by 1 base, with 6 bases between them. Germline CDR1 is SGDLS and CDR2 is YYNGEE. The CDR3 region is CASSVDLGTDTQYF. CDR3 nucleotides: TGTGCCAGCAGCGTAGATTTGGGCACAGATACGCAGTATTTT.

This clonotype has just a few counts. The chain's CDR3 is CASSRGRGGSPLHF. CDR3 coding DNA: TGTGCCAGCAGCCGCGGCAGGGGCGGGTCACCCCTCCACTTT. V is TRBV12-3 or TRBV12-4 and J is TRBJ1-6, with D possibly TRBD1 on 6 matching bases. This CDR3 contains 14 residues. V dropped 6 bases and J dropped 10 bases, with 16 bases sitting between them.

This clonotype was counted a few times. The chain has TRBV2 and TRBJ1-1; D not certain. CDR3 length: 12 residues. V lost 7 bases to trimming and J lost 3 bases, with 9 bases between them. Looked up from germline, CDR1 is SNHLY and CDR2 is FYNNEI. CDR3 coding DNA: TGTGCCAGCAACCTGGGGTACACTGAAGCTTTCTTT. Its protein product is CASNLGYTEAFF.

This clonotype was seen more than once but under ten times. V is TRBV30 and J is TRBJ1-1; D remains unclear. This CDR3 contains 13 residues. The V end was cut by 5 bases, the J end by 0 bases, with 10 bases between. The germline CDR1 and CDR2 sequences are GTSNPN and SVGIG (reference sequence). The CDR3 sequence: CAWCKALNTEAFF. CDR3 sequence (DNA): TGTGCCTGGTGCAAGGCCTTGAACACTGAAGCTTTCTTT.

This chain uses TRBV4-1 with TRBJ2-3, with 9 bases matching TRBD1. From germline, CDR1 is MGHRA and CDR2 YSYEKL. J gave up 6 bases and V 2 bases, and 6 bases lay outside the gene matches. The length of the CDR3 is 15 residues. The CDR3 region is CASSQTGTGRDTQYF. In DNA form, the CDR3 reads TGCGCCAGCAGCCAAACCGGGACAGGGAGGGATACGCAGTATTTT.

The gene calls are TRBV7-2 and TRBJ2-5; TRBD2 matches at 14 bases. This CDR3 contains 16 residues. The V gene end was trimmed by 5 bases and the J gene end by 5 bases; junction bases not matched to a gene: 7. CDR1 and CDR2 (germline): SGHTA, FQGNSA. The DNA of the CDR3 is TGTGCCAGCAGCCGAGGACTAGCGGGGGGACGTGAGACCCAGTACTTC. This gives the protein CASSRGLAGGRETQYF.

The CDR3 is CASGPEVAAFF. CDR3 DNA: TGTGCCTCCGGACCTGAGGTGGCAGCTTTCTTT. V and J are TRBV30 and TRBJ1-1; D is unresolved. Germline loops: CDR1 GTSNPN, CDR2 SVGIG (reference sequence). V lost 7 bases and J lost 10, with 16 bases in between. The CDR3 extends over 11 amino acids.

The chain joins TRBV2 to TRBJ2-5; possible D gene TRBD1, 6 bases. V was cut by 0 bases and J by 6 bases, with 14 bases left in between. Germline values: CDR1 SNHLY, CDR2 FYNNEI. The CDR3 extends over 15 amino acids. The CDR3 region has the DNA TGTGCCAGCAGTGAAGCGAGCAGGGGAAGGAAGACCCAGTACTTC. Its protein is CASSEASRGRKTQYF. The variable domain in full, with the rest retrieved from reference TRBV2 and TRBJ2-5, is EPEVTQTPSHQVTQMGQEVILRCVPISNHLYFYWYRQILGQKVEFLVSFYNNEISEKSEIFDDQFSVERPDGSNFTLKIRSTKLEDSAMYFCASSEASRGRKTQYFGPGTRLLVL.

The V gene is TRBV4-3, the J gene TRBJ1-4, with a tentative D call TRBD1 (6 bases). Germline CDR1 is LGHNA and CDR2 is YSLEER. This CDR3 is built from 18 residues. Between the trimmed V and J ends, which lost 3 bases and 0 bases, there was a span of 17 bases. The CDR3 coding sequence is TGCGCCAGCAGCCAGGGGGCGGGGAGGCTTGCAACTAATGAAAAACTGTTTTTT. It is translated as CASSQGAGRLATNEKLFF.

This clonotype was observed many times. The chain is built from TRBV4-3 and TRBJ2-2; 11 bases are shared with TRBD1. The CDR3 extends over 17 amino acids. Germline lookup yields CDR1 LGHNA and CDR2 YSLEER. V lost 1 base and J lost 7; bases outside the gene matches: 8. The CDR3 protein is CASSQAVDRGRGGELFF. The CDR3 nucleotides read TGCGCCAGCAGCCAAGCGGTGGACAGGGGGCGGGGCGGGGAGCTGTTTTTT.

This clonotype was seen a few times. The chain uses TRBV7-8 and TRBJ2-1; TRBD1 matches at 9 bases. Germline-derived CDR1 and CDR2 are SGHVS and FQNEAQ. V lost 5 bases and J lost 10; bases outside the gene matches: 6. This CDR3 contains 13 residues. This CDR3 is CASSPDRGEEQFF. The CDR3 coding sequence is TGTGCCAGCAGCCCGGACAGGGGTGAGGAGCAGTTCTTC.

This clonotype was observed a few times. The chain recombines TRBV7-2 with TRBJ1-1, with D uncertain. Germline V lookup: CDR1 SGHTA, CDR2 FQGNSA. CDR3 size: 15 residues. The V end was cut by 4 bases, the J end by 2 bases, with 14 bases between. The CDR3 bases are TGTGCCAGCAGCTCCCATTTACCCGGTAACACTGAAGCTTTCTTT. Translating it yields CASSSHLPGNTEAFF. The full variable domain, with the rest looked up from reference TRBV7-2 and TRBJ1-1, is GAGVSQSPSNKVTEKGKDVELRCDPISGHTALYWYRQSLGQGLEFLIYFQGNSAPDKSGLPSDRFSAERTGGSVSTLTIQRTQQEDSAVYLCASSSHLPGNTEAFFGQGTRLTVV.

The rearrangement uses TRBV27 and TRBJ2-1; D perhaps matches TRBD2 (6 bases). CDR3 length equals 15 residues. Trimming removed 3 bases at V and 4 bases at J, with 13 bases between. CDR1 and CDR2 from the germline V gene are MNHEY and SMNVEV (reference sequence). CDR3 in amino acids: CASSLMGTQYNEQFF. The DNA for the CDR3 is TGTGCCAGCAGTTTGATGGGGACTCAATACAATGAGCAGTTCTTC.

In this sample, this clonotype turned up a few times. The rearrangement joins TRBV4-1 to TRBJ1-1, with 7 nucleotides matching TRBD1. This CDR3 region has 13 residues. Germline CDR1 is MGHRA and CDR2 is YSYEKL. After removal of 1 base from V and 8 bases from J, the junction contained 4 bases not matched to a gene. CDR3 sequence reads: CASSQAGQSEAFF. Here the CDR3 DNA reads TGCGCCAGCAGCCAAGCGGGACAGTCAGAAGCTTTCTTT.

V is TRBV10-2 and J is TRBJ1-4, with unresolved D. The CDR3 covers 14 residues. From germline, CDR1 is WSHSY and CDR2 SAAADI. V was pared by 2 bases and J by 7 bases, with 11 bases between. The CDR3 coding sequence is TGCGCCAGCAGTGAGAAGCGGACCCGTGAAAAACTGTTTTTT. Its protein product is CASSEKRTREKLFF.

This clonotype was recorded a few times. V usage is TRBV10-2 and J usage is TRBJ2-1; TRBD1 matches 12 bases. J was trimmed by 5 bases and V by 6 bases; bases with no gene match: 2. Per germline, CDR1 WSHSY and CDR2 SAAADI. This CDR3 has 14 residues. Here the CDR3 DNA reads TGCGCCAGCAGGGGACAGGGGGCCAACAATGAGCAGTTCTTC. The encoded protein is CASRGQGANNEQFF.